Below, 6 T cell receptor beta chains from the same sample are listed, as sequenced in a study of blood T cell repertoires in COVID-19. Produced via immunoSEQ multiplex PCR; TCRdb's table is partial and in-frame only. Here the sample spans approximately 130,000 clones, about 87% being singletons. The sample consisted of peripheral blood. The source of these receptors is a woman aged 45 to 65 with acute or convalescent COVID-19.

Written as DNA, the CDR3 is TGCGCCAGCAGTCAAGGCGGTGGGTACTTC. It translates to CASSQGGGYF. The rearrangement links TRBV23-1 to TRBJ2-4, with D unresolved. TRBV23-1 is noted as an ORF with a role that remains uncertain. The CDR3 loop spans 10 amino acids. Trimming left V 2 bases short and J 15 bases short, with 8 bases between.

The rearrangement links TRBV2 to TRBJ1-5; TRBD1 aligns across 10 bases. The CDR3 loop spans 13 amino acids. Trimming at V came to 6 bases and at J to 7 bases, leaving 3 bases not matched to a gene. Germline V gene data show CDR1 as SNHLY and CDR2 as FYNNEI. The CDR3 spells CASRVTGGQPQHF. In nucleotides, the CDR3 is TGTGCCAGCAGGGTGACAGGGGGCCAGCCCCAGCATTTT.

The DNA for the CDR3 is TGCAGCGTCCTATTTCGGCGGTACCAAGAGACCCAGTACTTC. Protein product: CSVLFRRYQETQYF. V usage is TRBV29-1 and J usage is TRBJ2-5; no firm D call. CDR1 is SQVTM and CDR2 is ANQGSEA in the germline V gene. There are 14 residues in the CDR3. Deletions cut 6 bases from V and 0 bases from J, with 14 bases between. The full variable domain, with the rest looked up from reference TRBV29-1 and TRBJ2-5, is SAVISQKPSRDICQRGTSLTIQCQVDSQVTMMFWYRQQPGQSLTLIATANQGSEATYESGFVIDKFPISRPNLTFSTLTVSNMSPEDSSIYLCSVLFRRYQETQYFGPGTRLLVL.

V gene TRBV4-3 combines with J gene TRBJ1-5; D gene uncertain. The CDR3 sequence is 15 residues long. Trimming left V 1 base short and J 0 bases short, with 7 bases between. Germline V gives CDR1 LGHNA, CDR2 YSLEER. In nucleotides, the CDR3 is TGCGCCAGCAGCCAAGGCCTAGATAGCAATCAGCCCCAGCATTTT. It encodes CASSQGLDSNQPQHF.

The CDR3 nucleotides read TGTGCCAGCAGCTCGGACTATCATACGCAGTATTTT. It translates to CASSSDYHTQYF. This chain uses TRBV5-4 with TRBJ2-3; D is perhaps TRBD2 (6 bases). The V end was cut by 3 bases, the J end by 7 bases, with 9 bases between. The CDR3 extends over 12 amino acids. Germline V gives CDR1 SGHNT, CDR2 YYREEE (reference sequence).

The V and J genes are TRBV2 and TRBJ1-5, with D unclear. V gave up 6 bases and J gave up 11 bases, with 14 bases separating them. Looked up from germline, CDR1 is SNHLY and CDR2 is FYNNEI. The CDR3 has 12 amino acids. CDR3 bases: TGTGCCAGCAGAACGGACGACGGGACCCAGCATTTT. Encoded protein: CASRTDDGTQHF.